This paragraph covers one TCR beta chain sequence. Its cognate antigen is unknown. This specimen belongs to a study of T cell repertoires in cytomegalovirus infection. Background on the study: Public TCR beta signatures provided an indication of both CMV infection and a matching HLA type.

TCRdb processed the reads anew with MiXCR; each CDR3 protein has one entry. Found here are hundreds of thousands of distinct CDR3 sequences, approximately 30% of them singletons; the top ten hold around 11%. The CDR3 has 16 residues. Germline CDR1 is SGHVS and CDR2 is FQNEAQ. V shed 5 bases and J 3 bases; nucleotides not matched to a gene: 12. The specimen was cultured CD8+ T cells from PBMCs, collected from culture after CMV antigen stimulation. This sequence originates from a human donor in good health (CMV status not recorded). Some clones in this sample may be carry-over from other donors' samples. The genes are TRBV7-8 and TRBJ1-1; 7 nucleotides match TRBD1. CDR3 amino acids: CASSLLTGRWDTEAFF. CDR3 nucleotides: TGTGCCAGCAGCCTCCTGACAGGGCGATGGGACACTGAAGCTTTCTTT.